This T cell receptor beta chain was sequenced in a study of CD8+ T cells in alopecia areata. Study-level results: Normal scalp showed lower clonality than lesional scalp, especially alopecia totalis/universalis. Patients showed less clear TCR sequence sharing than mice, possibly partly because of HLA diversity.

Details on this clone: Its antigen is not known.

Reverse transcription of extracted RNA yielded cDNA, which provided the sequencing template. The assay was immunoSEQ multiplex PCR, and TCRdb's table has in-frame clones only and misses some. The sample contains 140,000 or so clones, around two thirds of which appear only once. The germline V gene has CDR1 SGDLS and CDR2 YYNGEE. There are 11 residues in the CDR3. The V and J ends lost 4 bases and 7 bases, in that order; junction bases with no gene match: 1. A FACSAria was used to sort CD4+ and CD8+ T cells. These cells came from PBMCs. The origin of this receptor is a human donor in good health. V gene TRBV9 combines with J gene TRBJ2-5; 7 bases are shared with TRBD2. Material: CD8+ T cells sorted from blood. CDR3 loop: CASSPGGTQYF. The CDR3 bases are TGTGCCAGCAGCCCGGGAGGGACCCAGTACTTC.